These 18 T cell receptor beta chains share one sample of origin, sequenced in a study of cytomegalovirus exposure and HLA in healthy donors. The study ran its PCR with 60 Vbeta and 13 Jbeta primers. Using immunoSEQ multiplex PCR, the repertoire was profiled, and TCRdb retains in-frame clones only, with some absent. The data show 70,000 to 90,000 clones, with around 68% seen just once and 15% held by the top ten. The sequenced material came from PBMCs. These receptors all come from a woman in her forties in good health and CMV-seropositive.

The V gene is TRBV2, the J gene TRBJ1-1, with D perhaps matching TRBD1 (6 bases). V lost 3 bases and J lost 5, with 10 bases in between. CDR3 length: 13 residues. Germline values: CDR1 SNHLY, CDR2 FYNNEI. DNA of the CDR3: TGTGCCAGCAGTGAGGGGGCGCGAACTGAAGCTTTCTTT. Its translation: CASSEGARTEAFF. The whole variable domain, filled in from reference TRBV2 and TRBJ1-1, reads EPEVTQTPSHQVTQMGQEVILRCVPISNHLYFYWYRQILGQKVEFLVSFYNNEISEKSEIFDDQFSVERPDGSNFTLKIRSTKLEDSAMYFCASSEGARTEAFFGQGTRLTVV.

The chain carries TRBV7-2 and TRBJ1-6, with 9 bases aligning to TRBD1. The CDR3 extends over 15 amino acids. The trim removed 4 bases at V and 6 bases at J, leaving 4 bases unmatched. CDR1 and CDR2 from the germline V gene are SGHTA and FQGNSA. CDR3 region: CASSSPDRGNSPLHF. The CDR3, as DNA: TGTGCCAGCAGCTCTCCGGACAGGGGTAATTCACCCCTCCACTTT.

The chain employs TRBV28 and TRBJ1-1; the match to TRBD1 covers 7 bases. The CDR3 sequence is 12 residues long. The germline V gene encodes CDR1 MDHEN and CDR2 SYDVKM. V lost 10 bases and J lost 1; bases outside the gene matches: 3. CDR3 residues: CAIRDRNTEAFF. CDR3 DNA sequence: TGTGCCATCCGGGACAGGAACACTGAAGCTTTCTTT.

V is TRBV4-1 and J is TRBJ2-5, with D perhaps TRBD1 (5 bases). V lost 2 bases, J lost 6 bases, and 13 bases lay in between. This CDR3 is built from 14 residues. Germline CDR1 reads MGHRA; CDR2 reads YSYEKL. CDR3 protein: CASSQPRQGKTQYF. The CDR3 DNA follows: TGCGCCAGCAGCCAACCCAGGCAGGGTAAGACCCAGTACTTC.

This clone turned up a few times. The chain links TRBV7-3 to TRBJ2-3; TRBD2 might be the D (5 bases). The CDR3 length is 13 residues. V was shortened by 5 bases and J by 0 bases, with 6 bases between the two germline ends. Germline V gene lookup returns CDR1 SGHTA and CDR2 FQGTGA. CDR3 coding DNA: TGTGCCAGCAGCCCGGGGAGCACAGATACGCAGTATTTT. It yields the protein CASSPGSTDTQYF.

CDR3 DNA: TGTGCCAGCAGCTTAAGCGGGGGCTACGAGCAGTACTTC. Protein: CASSLSGGYEQYF. The genes are TRBV7-3 and TRBJ2-7; 7 nucleotides match TRBD2. This CDR3 region has 13 residues. CDR1 SGHTA and CDR2 FQGTGA come from the germline V gene. The ends lost 1 base at V and 3 bases at J; junction bases unmatched: 0.

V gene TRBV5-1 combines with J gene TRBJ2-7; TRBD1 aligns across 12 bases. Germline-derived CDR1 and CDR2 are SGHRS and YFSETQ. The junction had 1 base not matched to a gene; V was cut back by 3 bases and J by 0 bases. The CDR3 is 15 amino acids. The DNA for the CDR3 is TGCGCCAGCAGCTCGGGACAGGGGGCCTCCTACGAGCAGTACTTC. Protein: CASSSGQGASYEQYF.

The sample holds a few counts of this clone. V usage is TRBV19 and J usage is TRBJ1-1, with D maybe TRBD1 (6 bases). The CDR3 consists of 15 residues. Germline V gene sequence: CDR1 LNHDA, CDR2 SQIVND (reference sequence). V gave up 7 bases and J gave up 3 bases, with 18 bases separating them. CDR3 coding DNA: TGTGCCAGTACCACGGTTGGGGGGGCGGACACTGAAGCTTTCTTT. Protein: CASTTVGGADTEAFF.

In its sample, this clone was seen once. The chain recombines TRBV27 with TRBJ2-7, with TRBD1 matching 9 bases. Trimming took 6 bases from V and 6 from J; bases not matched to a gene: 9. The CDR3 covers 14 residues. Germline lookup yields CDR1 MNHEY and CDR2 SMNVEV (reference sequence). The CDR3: CASRMTGGRGEQYF. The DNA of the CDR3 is TGTGCCAGCAGAATGACAGGGGGTAGGGGCGAGCAGTACTTC.

CDR3: CASSRGPKTYEQYF. DNA of the CDR3: TGTGCCAGCAGCCGAGGGCCCAAAACCTACGAGCAGTACTTC. This chain joins TRBV5-6 and TRBJ2-5; D is possibly TRBD2 (5 bases). The end of the DNA aligns better with TRBJ2-7, so the J call may be wrong. The length of the CDR3 is 14 residues. Germline CDR1 and CDR2: SGHDT and YYEEEE.

The chain's CDR3 is CASGTANTEAFF. The DNA of the CDR3 is TGCGCCAGTGGGACAGCGAACACTGAAGCTTTCTTT. The rearrangement links TRBV5-1 to TRBJ1-1; TRBD1 matches 7 bases. Germline assignment: CDR1 SGHRS and CDR2 YFSETQ. The CDR3 totals 12 residues. J gave up 1 base and V 8 bases, and 2 bases lay outside the gene matches.

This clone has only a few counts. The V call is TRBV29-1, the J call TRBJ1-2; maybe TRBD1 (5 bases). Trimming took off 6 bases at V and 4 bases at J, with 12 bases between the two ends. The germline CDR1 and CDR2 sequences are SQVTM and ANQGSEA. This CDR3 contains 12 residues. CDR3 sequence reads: CSVVGGFYGYTF. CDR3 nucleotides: TGCAGCGTCGTCGGGGGTTTCTATGGCTACACCTTC.

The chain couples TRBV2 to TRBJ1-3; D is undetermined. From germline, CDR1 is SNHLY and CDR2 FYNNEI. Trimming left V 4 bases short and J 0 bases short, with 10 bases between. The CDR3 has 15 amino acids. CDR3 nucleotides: TGTGCCAGCAGTGTTGAGGGAAACTCTGGAAACACCATATATTTT. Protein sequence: CASSVEGNSGNTIYF.

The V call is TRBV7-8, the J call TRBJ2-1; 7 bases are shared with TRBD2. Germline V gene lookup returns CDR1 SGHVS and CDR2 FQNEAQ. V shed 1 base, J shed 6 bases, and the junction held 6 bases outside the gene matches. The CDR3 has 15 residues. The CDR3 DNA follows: TGTGCCAGCAGCTTAGGGGGGGAGGGCCGCAATGAGCAGTTCTTC. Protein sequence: CASSLGGEGRNEQFF.

CDR3 bases: TGTGCCATCAGTCCGGGGGAGAGCTCCTACGAGCAGTACTTC. Its protein product is CAISPGESSYEQYF. The chain combines TRBV10-3 with TRBJ2-7; D is perhaps TRBD2 (6 bases). CDR1 and CDR2 from the germline V gene are ENHRY and SYGVKD. Trimming removed 5 bases at V and 0 bases at J, with 11 bases between. This CDR3 has 14 amino acids.

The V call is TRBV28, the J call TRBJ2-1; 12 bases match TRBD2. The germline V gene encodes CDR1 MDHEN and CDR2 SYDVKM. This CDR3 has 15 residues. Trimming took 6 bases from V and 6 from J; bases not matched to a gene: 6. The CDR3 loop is CASRVTSGRGNEQFF. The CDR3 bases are TGTGCCAGCAGAGTGACTAGCGGGAGAGGCAATGAGCAGTTCTTC. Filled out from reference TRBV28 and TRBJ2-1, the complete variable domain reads DVKVTQSSRYLVKRTGEKVFLECVQDMDHENMFWYRQDPGLGLRLIYFSYDVKMKEKGDIPEGYSVSREKKERFSLILESASTNQTSMYLCASRVTSGRGNEQFFGPGTRLTVL.

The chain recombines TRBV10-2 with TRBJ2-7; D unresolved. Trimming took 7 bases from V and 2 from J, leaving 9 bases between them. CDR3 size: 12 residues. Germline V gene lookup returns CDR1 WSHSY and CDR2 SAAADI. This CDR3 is CASMAVPYEQYF. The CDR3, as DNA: TGCGCCAGCATGGCCGTGCCCTACGAGCAGTACTTC.

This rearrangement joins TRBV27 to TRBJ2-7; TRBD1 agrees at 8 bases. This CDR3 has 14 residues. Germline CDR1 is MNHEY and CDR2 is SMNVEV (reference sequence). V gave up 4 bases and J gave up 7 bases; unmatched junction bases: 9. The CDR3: CASSSGTGDFEQYF. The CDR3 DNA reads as TGTGCCAGCAGTTCCGGGACAGGAGACTTTGAGCAGTACTTC.